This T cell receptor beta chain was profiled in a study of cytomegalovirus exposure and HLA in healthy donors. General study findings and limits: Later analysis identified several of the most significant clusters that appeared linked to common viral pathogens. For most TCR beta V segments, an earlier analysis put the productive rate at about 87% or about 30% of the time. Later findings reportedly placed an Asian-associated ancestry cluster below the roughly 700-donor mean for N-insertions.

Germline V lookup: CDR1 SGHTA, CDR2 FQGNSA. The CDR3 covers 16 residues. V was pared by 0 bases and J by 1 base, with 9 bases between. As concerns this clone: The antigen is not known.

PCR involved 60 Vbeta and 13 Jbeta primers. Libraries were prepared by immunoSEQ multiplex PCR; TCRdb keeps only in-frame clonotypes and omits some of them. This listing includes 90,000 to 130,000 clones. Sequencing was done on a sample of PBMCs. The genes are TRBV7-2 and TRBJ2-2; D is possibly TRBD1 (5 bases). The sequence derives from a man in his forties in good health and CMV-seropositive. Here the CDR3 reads CASSLAGAKNTGELFF. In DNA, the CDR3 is TGTGCCAGCAGCTTAGCAGGGGCCAAGAACACCGGGGAGCTGTTTTTT. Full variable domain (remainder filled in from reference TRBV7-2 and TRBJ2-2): GAGVSQSPSNKVTEKGKDVELRCDPISGHTALYWYRQSLGQGLEFLIYFQGNSAPDKSGLPSDRFSAERTGGSVSTLTIQRTQQEDSAVYLCASSLAGAKNTGELFFGEGSRLTVL.